The 24 T cell receptor beta chains listed next were all sequenced from one sample in a study of T cell changes during pregnancy in multiple sclerosis (dated by TCRdb to between 2017 and 2020). Receptors were amplified or captured by the immunoSEQ multiplex PCR assay. Imported from immuneACCESS, the table was reduced by TCRdb to in-frame sequences with V and J called. These copies leave out some clones; in studies compared against another copy, an unresolved V gene accounts for under half, and the cause of the remainder is not known. The table for this sample lists approximately 35,000 clones; around 93% of them were counted only once. 2.5% to 3.5% of the sample rests with the top ten. Sequencing used CD4+ T cells from peripheral blood mononuclear cells, obtained in the third trimester of pregnancy. The receptor source for this set is a female donor in good health, enrolled as a control in a pregnancy study.

This clone was found once. The chain combines TRBV12-2 with TRBJ2-1; TRBD2 was called by the table and not checked on the DNA. TRBV12-2 is given as a pseudogene. This CDR3 comprises 16 residues. CDR3 bases: TGTGCAAGTCGCCCACGGGACTCCCGGACATTCAATGAGCAGTTCTTC. Protein: CASRPRDSRTFNEQFF.

The V and J genes are TRBV4-1 and TRBJ2-1, with 11 bases fitting TRBD2. The CDR3 runs to 18 residues. Germline trimming cut 1 base from V and 0 bases from J; bases unmatched to any gene: 5. Germline V gives CDR1 MGHRA, CDR2 YSYEKL. This CDR3 reads CASSQGLAGLSSYNEQFF. The DNA of the CDR3 is TGCGCCAGCAGCCAAGGACTAGCGGGGCTCAGCTCCTACAATGAGCAGTTCTTC.

The chain couples TRBV7-8 to TRBJ1-4; D is unresolved. Between the trimmed V and J ends, which lost 5 bases and 6 bases, there was a span of 10 bases. Germline CDR1 SGHVS, CDR2 FQNEAQ. CDR3 length: 13 amino acids. In DNA, the CDR3 is TGTGCCAGCAGCATTTCTACGGATGAAAAACTGTTTTTT. Residues: CASSISTDEKLFF.

DNA for the CDR3: TGTGCCTCATTCAGACAGGGGGCTTGGGGAAGGGCTTTCTTT. Its protein is CASFRQGAWGRAFF. J is TRBJ1-1 and V is TRBV2; 10 positions agree with TRBD1. The junction had 17 bases not matched to a gene; V was cut back by 11 bases and J by 11 bases. There are 14 residues in the CDR3. Germline CDR1 is SNHLY and CDR2 is FYNNEI.

The CDR3 sequence is CASSSKREGPGYTQYF. The CDR3 DNA follows: TGTGCCAGCAGCTCAAAGCGGGAGGGCCCCGGATATACGCAGTATTTT. The V call is TRBV7-9, the J call TRBJ2-3; 10 nucleotides match TRBD2. J lost 7 bases, V lost 4 bases, and 11 bases had no gene match. CDR3 length equals 16 residues. The V gene's germline CDR1 is SEHNR and CDR2 FQNEAQ (reference sequence).

The chain couples TRBV28 to TRBJ2-2; 11 bases agree with TRBD2. CDR1 is MDHEN, CDR2 SYDVKM, per germline. V dropped 8 bases and J dropped 7; count of bases not matched to a gene: 15. The CDR3 spans 17 residues. CDR3 DNA: TGTGCCAGCGGTCGACCGGGACTAGCGGTCGGGGGCGGGGAGCTGTTTTTT. The encoded protein is CASGRPGLAVGGGELFF.

V is TRBV5-1 and J is TRBJ2-3; 7 bases are a match to TRBD2. The CDR3 contains 16 residues. The germline V gene encodes CDR1 SGHRS and CDR2 YFSETQ. J was trimmed by 6 bases and V by 6 bases; bases with no gene match: 16. The CDR3 DNA sequence: TGCGCCAGCACCCGAGCGGGGACCCCGGGGTTGGATACGCAGTATTTT. Protein product: CASTRAGTPGLDTQYF.

The chain carries TRBV28 and TRBJ1-6, with 7 bases fitting TRBD1. The ends lost 7 bases at V and 9 bases at J; junction bases unmatched: 9. Per germline, CDR1 MDHEN and CDR2 SYDVKM. The CDR3 spans 14 residues. DNA for the CDR3: TGTGCCAGCACCGGACAGGTATTGAGTTCACCCCTCCACTTT. It specifies CASTGQVLSSPLHF.

This clone was seen a handful of times. The chain employs TRBV5-1 and TRBJ2-2; the D gene is possibly TRBD1 (5 bases). The CDR3 runs to 15 residues. The V gene lost 0 bases and the J gene lost 0 bases, with 6 bases spanning the gap. Germline values: CDR1 SGHRS, CDR2 YFSETQ. The CDR3 DNA reads TGCGCCAGCAGCTTGGCAGGGCCGAACACCGGGGAGCTGTTTTTT. Its translation is CASSLAGPNTGELFF. Drawing the rest from reference TRBV5-1 and TRBJ2-2, the complete variable domain is KAGVTQTPRYLIKTRGQQVTLSCSPISGHRSVSWYQQTPGQGLQFLFEYFSETQRNKGNFPGRFSGRQFSNSRSEMNVSTLELGDSALYLCASSLAGPNTGELFFGEGSRLTVL.

The chain links TRBV28 to TRBJ2-5; D uncertain. Germline V gives CDR1 MDHEN, CDR2 SYDVKM. V lost 4 bases and J 5 bases, leaving 17 bases between the germline ends. The CDR3 sequence is 15 residues long. The CDR3 reads CASSSVLTGWETQYF. DNA for the CDR3: TGTGCCAGCAGTTCGGTCTTAACGGGTTGGGAGACCCAGTACTTC.

The J gene is TRBJ2-1, the V gene TRBV9, with 12 bases matching TRBD1. Germline V gene data show CDR1 as SGDLS and CDR2 as YYNGEE. The CDR3 extends over 14 amino acids. J lost 10 bases, V lost 4 bases, and 6 bases had no gene match. CDR3 DNA: TGTGCCAGCAGCCCGGGACAGGGGGCAGGGGAGCAGTTCTTC. Protein product: CASSPGQGAGEQFF.

The V call is TRBV9, the J call TRBJ2-1; possibly TRBD2 for D (6 bases). Trimming cost V 5 bases and J 5 bases, with 20 bases left between them. Germline V gene lookup returns CDR1 SGDLS and CDR2 YYNGEE. This CDR3 has 16 amino acids. CDR3 loop: CASSATSSFPDNEQFF. The CDR3 DNA is TGTGCCAGCAGTGCAACTAGCTCTTTTCCAGACAATGAGCAGTTCTTC.

A few counts support this clone. J is TRBJ2-1 and V is TRBV4-3; 9 nucleotides agree with TRBD2. CDR3 size: 15 residues. Trimming at V came to 8 bases and at J to 7 bases, leaving 12 bases not matched to a gene. The germline V gene encodes CDR1 LGHNA and CDR2 YSLEER. The DNA for the CDR3 is TGCGCCAGCTCAAAGGGGCTAGCGGGAAGAAATGAGCAGTTCTTC. Protein sequence: CASSKGLAGRNEQFF.

The chain uses TRBV7-2 and TRBJ1-5, with D uncertain. V was cut by 4 bases and J by 5 bases, with 6 bases left in between. CDR3 length: 12 residues. Germline V gene sequence: CDR1 SGHTA, CDR2 FQGNSA. CDR3 sequence: CASSSNHQPQHF. The CDR3 DNA reads TGTGCCAGCAGCTCTAATCATCAGCCCCAGCATTTT. The whole variable domain, filled in from reference TRBV7-2 and TRBJ1-5, reads GAGVSQSPSNKVTEKGKDVELRCDPISGHTALYWYRQSLGQGLEFLIYFQGNSAPDKSGLPSDRFSAERTGGSVSTLTIQRTQQEDSAVYLCASSSNHQPQHFGDGTRLSIL.

J is TRBJ1-4 and V is TRBV5-4, with 7 bases matching TRBD1. The CDR3 has 14 amino acids. V was pared by 4 bases and J by 8 bases, with 8 bases of the junction left unmatched. The germline V gene encodes CDR1 SGHNT and CDR2 YYREEE (reference sequence). The CDR3 nucleotides are TGTGCCAGCAGCGGCGACAGGGCGCCAGAAAAACTGTTTTTT. Its translation: CASSGDRAPEKLFF.

The gene calls are TRBV5-1 and TRBJ2-3; TRBD1 aligns across 9 bases. The CDR3 spans 17 residues. Germline CDR1 is SGHRS and CDR2 is YFSETQ. V lost 4 bases, J lost 0 bases, and 9 bases stayed unmatched. The CDR3 spells CASSTLTGGGSTDTQYF. The CDR3 nucleotides read TGCGCCAGCAGCACCTTAACAGGGGGCGGTAGCACAGATACGCAGTATTTT.

The rearrangement joins TRBV10-1 to TRBJ1-3, with 7 bases matching TRBD1. The length of the CDR3 is 16 residues. Germline CDR1 is WNHNN and CDR2 is SYGVQD (reference sequence). Trimming at V came to 6 bases and at J to 0 bases, leaving 8 bases not matched to a gene. As DNA, the CDR3 is TGCGCCAGCAGCCGACAGGGACCCATCTCTGGAAACACCATATATTTT. Translation: CASSRQGPISGNTIYF.

V usage is TRBV11-1 and J usage is TRBJ2-1, with 12 bases lining up with TRBD2. The CDR3 covers 15 residues. CDR1 and CDR2 from the germline V gene are SGHAT and FQDESV (reference sequence). The trim removed 2 bases at V and 8 bases at J, leaving 4 bases unmatched. The chain's CDR3 is CASSLPLAGGHEQFF. The CDR3 nucleotides are TGTGCCAGCAGCTTACCCCTAGCGGGAGGGCATGAGCAGTTCTTC.

This chain links TRBV5-4 with TRBJ1-2; D gene unclear. Germline values: CDR1 SGHNT, CDR2 YYREEE (reference sequence). Trimming took off 0 bases at V and 3 bases at J, with 6 bases between the two ends. The CDR3 loop spans 13 amino acids. The CDR3 loop reads CASSLGTDYGYTF. The CDR3 DNA is TGTGCCAGCAGCTTGGGCACAGACTATGGCTACACCTTC.

This chain joins TRBV19 and TRBJ1-5; 7 bases agree with TRBD1. After removal of 5 bases from V and 0 bases from J, the junction contained 7 bases not matched to a gene. The CDR3 length is 16 residues. Germline CDR1 is LNHDA and CDR2 is SQIVND (reference sequence). The CDR3 DNA sequence: TGTGCCAGTAGTGGGGACAGAAGATATAGCAATCAGCCCCAGCATTTT. Protein sequence: CASSGDRRYSNQPQHF.

The rearrangement links TRBV11-2 to TRBJ2-7, with 10 bases matching TRBD2. Germline V gene data show CDR1 as SGHAT and CDR2 as FQNNGV. V lost 2 bases to trimming and J lost 0 bases; unmatched junction nucleotides: 13. CDR3 length: 19 residues. The CDR3 protein is CASSLSSRNSGGTSYEQYF. CDR3 sequence (DNA): TGTGCCAGCAGCTTATCTTCCCGGAATAGCGGGGGGACCTCCTACGAGCAGTACTTC.

The chain combines TRBV28 with TRBJ2-7; perhaps TRBD1 as D (8 bases). Trimming cost V 1 base and J 4 bases, with 23 bases left between them. Germline V CDR1 and CDR2: MDHEN, SYDVKM. This CDR3 spans 18 amino acids. The CDR3 here is CASSLLFGGGTGQYEQYF. For the CDR3, the DNA is TGTGCCAGCAGTTTATTATTTGGGGGGGGGACAGGACAATACGAGCAGTACTTC.

The V call is TRBV10-3, the J call TRBJ2-6, with D uncertain. V lost 6 bases and J 3 bases, leaving 15 bases between the germline ends. The CDR3 covers 16 residues. Germline V gene data show CDR1 as ENHRY and CDR2 as SYGVKD. For the CDR3, the DNA is TGTGCCATCAGCGACGACTTAGCTTATGGGGCCAACGTCCTGACTTTC. Residues: CAISDDLAYGANVLTF.

The chain combines TRBV6-5 with TRBJ2-7; 10 positions agree with TRBD2. Looked up from germline, CDR1 is MNHEY and CDR2 is SVGAGI. The junction had 8 bases not matched to a gene; V was cut back by 6 bases and J by 6 bases. The CDR3 totals 14 residues. CDR3 region: CASSQKAGGGEQYF. As DNA, the CDR3 is TGTGCCAGCAGCCAGAAAGCGGGAGGGGGCGAGCAGTACTTC.